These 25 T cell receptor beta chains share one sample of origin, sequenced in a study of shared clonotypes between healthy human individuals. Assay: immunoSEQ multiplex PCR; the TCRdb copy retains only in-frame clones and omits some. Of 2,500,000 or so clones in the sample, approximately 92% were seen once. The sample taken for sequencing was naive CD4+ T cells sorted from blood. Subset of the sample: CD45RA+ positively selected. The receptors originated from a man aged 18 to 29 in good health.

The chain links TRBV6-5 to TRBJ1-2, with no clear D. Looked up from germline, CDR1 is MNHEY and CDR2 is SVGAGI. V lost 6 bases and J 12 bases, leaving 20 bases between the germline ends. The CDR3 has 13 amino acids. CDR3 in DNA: TGTGCCAGCAGCCACGCCCCCACCGATTGGAACACCTTC. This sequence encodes CASSHAPTDWNTF.

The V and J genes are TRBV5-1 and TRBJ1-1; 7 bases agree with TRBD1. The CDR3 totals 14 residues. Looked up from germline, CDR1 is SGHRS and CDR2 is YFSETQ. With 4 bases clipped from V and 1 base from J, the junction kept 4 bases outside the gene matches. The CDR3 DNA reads TGCGCCAGCAGCGGACAGGATCGGAACACTGAAGCTTTCTTT. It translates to CASSGQDRNTEAFF. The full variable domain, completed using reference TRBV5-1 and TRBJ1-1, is KAGVTQTPRYLIKTRGQQVTLSCSPISGHRSVSWYQQTPGQGLQFLFEYFSETQRNKGNFPGRFSGRQFSNSRSEMNVSTLELGDSALYLCASSGQDRNTEAFFGQGTRLTVV.

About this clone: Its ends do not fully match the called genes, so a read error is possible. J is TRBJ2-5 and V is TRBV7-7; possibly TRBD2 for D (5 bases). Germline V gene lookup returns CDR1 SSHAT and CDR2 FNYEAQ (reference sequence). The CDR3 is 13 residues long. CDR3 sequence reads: CASSYGVQETQYF. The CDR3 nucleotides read TGTGCTAGCAGTTACGGGGTTCAAGAGACCCAGTACTTC. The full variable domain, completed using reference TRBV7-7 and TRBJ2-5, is GAGVSQSPRYKVTKRGQDVTLRCDPISSHATLYWYQQALGQGPEFLTYFNYEAQPDKSGLPSDRFSAERPEGSISTLTIQRTEQRDSAMYRCASSYGVQETQYFGPGTRLLVL.

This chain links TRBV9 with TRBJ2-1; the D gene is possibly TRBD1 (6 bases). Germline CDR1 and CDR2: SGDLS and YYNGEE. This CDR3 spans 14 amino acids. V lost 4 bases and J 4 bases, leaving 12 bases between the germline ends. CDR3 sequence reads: CASSPRDIYNEQFF. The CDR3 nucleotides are TGTGCCAGCAGCCCCCGGGACATTTACAATGAGCAGTTCTTC.

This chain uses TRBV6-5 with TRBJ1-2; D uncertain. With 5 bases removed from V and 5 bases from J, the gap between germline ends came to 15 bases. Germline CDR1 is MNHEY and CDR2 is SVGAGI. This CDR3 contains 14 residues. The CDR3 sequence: CASSPSDGPYGYTF. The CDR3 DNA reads TGTGCCAGCAGTCCCTCGGACGGACCATATGGCTACACCTTC.

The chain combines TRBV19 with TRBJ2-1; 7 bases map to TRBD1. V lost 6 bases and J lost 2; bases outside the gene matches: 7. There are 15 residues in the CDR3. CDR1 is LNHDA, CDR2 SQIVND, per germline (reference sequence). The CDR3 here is CASSPRDRAYNEQFF. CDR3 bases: TGTGCCAGTAGCCCCCGGGACAGAGCCTACAATGAGCAGTTCTTC. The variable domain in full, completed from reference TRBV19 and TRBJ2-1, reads DGGITQSPKYLFRKEGQNVTLSCEQNLNHDAMYWYRQDPGQGLRLIYYSQIVNDFQKGDIAEGYSVSREKKESFPLTVTSAQKNPTAFYLCASSPRDRAYNEQFFGPGTRLTVL.

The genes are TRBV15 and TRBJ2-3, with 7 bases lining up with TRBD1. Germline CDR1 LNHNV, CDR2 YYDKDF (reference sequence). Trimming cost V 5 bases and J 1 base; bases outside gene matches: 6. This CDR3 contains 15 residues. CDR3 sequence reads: CATSFQGVRTDTQYF. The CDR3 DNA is TGTGCCACCAGCTTTCAGGGGGTTCGCACAGATACGCAGTATTTT.

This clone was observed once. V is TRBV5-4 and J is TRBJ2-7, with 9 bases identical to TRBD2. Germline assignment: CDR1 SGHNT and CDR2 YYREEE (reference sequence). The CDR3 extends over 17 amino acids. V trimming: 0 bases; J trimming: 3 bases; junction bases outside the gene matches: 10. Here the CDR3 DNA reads TGTGCCAGCAGCTTGGCGGGGCGGGAGGGGTCACACTACGAGCAGTACTTC. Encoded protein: CASSLAGREGSHYEQYF.

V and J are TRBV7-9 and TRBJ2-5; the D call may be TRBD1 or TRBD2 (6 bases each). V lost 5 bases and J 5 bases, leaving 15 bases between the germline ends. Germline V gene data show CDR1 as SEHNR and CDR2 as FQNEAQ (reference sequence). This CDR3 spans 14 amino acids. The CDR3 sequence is CASSPDGGPETQYF. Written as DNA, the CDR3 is TGTGCCAGCAGCCCCGACGGGGGCCCGGAGACCCAGTACTTC.

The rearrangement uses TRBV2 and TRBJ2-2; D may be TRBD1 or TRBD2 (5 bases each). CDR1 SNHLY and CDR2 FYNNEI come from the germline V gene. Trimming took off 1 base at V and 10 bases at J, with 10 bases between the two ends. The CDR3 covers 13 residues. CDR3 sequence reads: CASSEGRGAELFF. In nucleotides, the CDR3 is TGTGCCAGCAGTGAAGGACGGGGCGCGGAGCTGTTTTTT.

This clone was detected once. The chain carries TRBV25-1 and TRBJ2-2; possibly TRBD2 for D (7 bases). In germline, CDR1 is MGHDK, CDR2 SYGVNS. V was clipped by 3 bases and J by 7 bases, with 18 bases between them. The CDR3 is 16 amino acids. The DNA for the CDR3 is TGTGCCAGCAGTGACCTAGGGGGAGGGGCTGACGGGGAGCTGTTTTTT. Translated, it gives CASSDLGGGADGELFF.

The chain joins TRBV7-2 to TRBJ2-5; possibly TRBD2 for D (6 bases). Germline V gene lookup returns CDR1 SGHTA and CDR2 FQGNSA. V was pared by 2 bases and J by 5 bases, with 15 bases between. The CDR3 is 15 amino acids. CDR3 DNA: TGTGCCAGCAGCTTAACCGGCGGGGTGGGGGAGACCCAGTACTTC. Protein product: CASSLTGGVGETQYF. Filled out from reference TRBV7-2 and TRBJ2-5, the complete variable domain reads GAGVSQSPSNKVTEKGKDVELRCDPISGHTALYWYRQSLGQGLEFLIYFQGNSAPDKSGLPSDRFSAERTGGSVSTLTIQRTQQEDSAVYLCASSLTGGVGETQYFGPGTRLLVL.

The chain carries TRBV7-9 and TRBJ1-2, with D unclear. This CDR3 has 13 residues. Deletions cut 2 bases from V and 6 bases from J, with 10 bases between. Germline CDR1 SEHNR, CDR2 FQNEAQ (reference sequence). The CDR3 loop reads CASSLLQADGYTF. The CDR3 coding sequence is TGTGCCAGCAGCTTACTCCAGGCGGATGGCTACACCTTC.

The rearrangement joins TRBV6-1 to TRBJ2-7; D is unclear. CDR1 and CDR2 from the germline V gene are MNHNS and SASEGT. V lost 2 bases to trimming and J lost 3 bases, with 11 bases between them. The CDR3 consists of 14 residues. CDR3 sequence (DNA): TGTGCCAGCAGTGAACCAGGAGCTGGCTACGAGCAGTACTTC. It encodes CASSEPGAGYEQYF.

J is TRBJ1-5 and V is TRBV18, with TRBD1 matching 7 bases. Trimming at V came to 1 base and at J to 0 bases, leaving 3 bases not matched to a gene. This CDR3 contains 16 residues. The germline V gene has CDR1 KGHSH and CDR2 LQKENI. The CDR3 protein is CASSPQGAYSNQPQHF. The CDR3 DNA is TGTGCCAGCTCACCACAGGGGGCCTATAGCAATCAGCCCCAGCATTTT.

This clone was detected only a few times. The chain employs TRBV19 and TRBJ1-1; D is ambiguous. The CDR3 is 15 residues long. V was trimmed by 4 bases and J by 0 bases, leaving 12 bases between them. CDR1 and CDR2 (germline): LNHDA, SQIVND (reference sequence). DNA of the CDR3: TGTGCCAGTAGTAACACCCGACTGATGAACACTGAAGCTTTCTTT. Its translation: CASSNTRLMNTEAFF.

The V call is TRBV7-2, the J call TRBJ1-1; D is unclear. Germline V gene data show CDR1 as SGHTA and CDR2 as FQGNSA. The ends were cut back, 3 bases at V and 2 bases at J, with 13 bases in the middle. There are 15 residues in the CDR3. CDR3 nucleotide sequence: TGTGCCAGCAGCTTTTTATCAGGTGCTAACACTGAAGCTTTCTTT. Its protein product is CASSFLSGANTEAFF.

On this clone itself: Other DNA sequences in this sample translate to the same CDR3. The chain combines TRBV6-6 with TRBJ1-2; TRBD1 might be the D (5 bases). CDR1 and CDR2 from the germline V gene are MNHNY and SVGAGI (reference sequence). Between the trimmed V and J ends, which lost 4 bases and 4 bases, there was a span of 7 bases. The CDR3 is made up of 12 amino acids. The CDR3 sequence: CASSSGTYGYTF. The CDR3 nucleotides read TGTGCCAGCAGTTCAGGGACCTATGGCTACACCTTC.

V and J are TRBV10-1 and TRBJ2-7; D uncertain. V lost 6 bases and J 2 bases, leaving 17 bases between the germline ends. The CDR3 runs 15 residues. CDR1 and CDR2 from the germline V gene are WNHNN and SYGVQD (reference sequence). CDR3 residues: CASSLGFPGTYEQYF. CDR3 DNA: TGCGCCAGCAGCCTGGGATTTCCTGGGACCTACGAGCAGTACTTC.

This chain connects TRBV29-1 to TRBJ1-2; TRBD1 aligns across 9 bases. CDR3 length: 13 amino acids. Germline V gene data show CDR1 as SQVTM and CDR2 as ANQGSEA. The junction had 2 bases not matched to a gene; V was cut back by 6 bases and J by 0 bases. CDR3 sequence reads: CSVQGASNYGYTF. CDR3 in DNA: TGCAGCGTACAGGGGGCATCTAACTATGGCTACACCTTC. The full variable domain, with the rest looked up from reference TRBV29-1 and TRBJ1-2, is SAVISQKPSRDICQRGTSLTIQCQVDSQVTMMFWYRQQPGQSLTLIATANQGSEATYESGFVIDKFPISRPNLTFSTLTVSNMSPEDSSIYLCSVQGASNYGYTFGSGTRLTVV.

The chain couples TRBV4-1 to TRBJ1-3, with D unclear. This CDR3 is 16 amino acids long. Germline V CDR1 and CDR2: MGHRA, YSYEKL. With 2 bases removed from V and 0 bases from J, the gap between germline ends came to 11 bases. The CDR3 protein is CASSQPATHSGNTIYF. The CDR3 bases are TGCGCCAGCAGCCAACCAGCAACACACTCTGGAAACACCATATATTTT.

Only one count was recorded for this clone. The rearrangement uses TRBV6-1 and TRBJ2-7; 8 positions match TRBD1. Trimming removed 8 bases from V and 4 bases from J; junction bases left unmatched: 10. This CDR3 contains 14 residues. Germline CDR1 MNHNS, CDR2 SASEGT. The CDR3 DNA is TGTGCCAGCGGGCAGACAGGGGCTCCATACGAGCAGTACTTC. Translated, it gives CASGQTGAPYEQYF.

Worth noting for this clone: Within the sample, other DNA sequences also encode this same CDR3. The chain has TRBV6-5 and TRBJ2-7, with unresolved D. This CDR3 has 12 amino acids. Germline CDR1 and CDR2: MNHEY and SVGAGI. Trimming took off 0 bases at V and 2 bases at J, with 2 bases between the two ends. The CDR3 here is CASSYSPYEQYF. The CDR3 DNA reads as TGTGCCAGCAGTTACTCGCCCTACGAGCAGTACTTC.

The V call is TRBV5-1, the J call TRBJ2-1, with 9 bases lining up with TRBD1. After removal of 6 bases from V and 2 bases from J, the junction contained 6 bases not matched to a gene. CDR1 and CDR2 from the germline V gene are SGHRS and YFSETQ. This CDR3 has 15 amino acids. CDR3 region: CASNIGQGTYNEQFF. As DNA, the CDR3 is TGCGCCAGCAACATCGGACAGGGGACCTACAATGAGCAGTTCTTC.

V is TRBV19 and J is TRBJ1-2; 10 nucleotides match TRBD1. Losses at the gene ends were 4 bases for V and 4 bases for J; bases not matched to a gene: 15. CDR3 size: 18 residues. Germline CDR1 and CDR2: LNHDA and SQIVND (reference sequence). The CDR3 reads CASSNQGTGALPFYGYTF. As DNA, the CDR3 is TGTGCCAGTAGTAATCAAGGGACAGGGGCCTTACCCTTCTATGGCTACACCTTC. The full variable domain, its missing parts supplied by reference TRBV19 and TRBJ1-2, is DGGITQSPKYLFRKEGQNVTLSCEQNLNHDAMYWYRQDPGQGLRLIYYSQIVNDFQKGDIAEGYSVSREKKESFPLTVTSAQKNPTAFYLCASSNQGTGALPFYGYTFGSGTRLTVV.